This T cell receptor beta chain was sequenced during a study of T-cell memory formation after mild COVID-19. Study information: TCR clusters showed largely donor specificity.

This CDR3 has 15 residues. Deletions cut 0 bases from V and 6 bases from J, with 11 bases between. Germline lookup yields CDR1 MGHRA and CDR2 YSYEKL. Study conclusions and caveats: Clones shrinking between day 15 and 85 showed a balanced CD4/CD8 split, and those that grew later tilted toward CD4+. For contracting clones, CD4+ ones sat mainly in CM and EM, CD8+ in EMRA. Cross-reactive memory apparently joined, as some responding clones appeared in pre-infection memory.

TCRdb analysed the 5' RACE reads with MiXCR anew, one entry per CDR3 protein. The sample lists more than 250,000 distinct CDR3 sequences, about a sixth occurring once. The sample holds many counts of this clonotype. Antigen unknown. The rearrangement links TRBV4-1 to TRBJ2-2; D ambiguous. This clonotype was sampled from a man aged 18 to 29 who had mild COVID-19 (a few samples of this study predate the infection). Cell type and time point are not known. What was sequenced was PBMCs or a T cell subset sorted from them (not recorded which). CDR3 DNA sequence: TGCGCCAGCAGCCAAGATTTGCGCGGCGCCGGGGAGCTGTTTTTT. Protein sequence: CASSQDLRGAGELFF.